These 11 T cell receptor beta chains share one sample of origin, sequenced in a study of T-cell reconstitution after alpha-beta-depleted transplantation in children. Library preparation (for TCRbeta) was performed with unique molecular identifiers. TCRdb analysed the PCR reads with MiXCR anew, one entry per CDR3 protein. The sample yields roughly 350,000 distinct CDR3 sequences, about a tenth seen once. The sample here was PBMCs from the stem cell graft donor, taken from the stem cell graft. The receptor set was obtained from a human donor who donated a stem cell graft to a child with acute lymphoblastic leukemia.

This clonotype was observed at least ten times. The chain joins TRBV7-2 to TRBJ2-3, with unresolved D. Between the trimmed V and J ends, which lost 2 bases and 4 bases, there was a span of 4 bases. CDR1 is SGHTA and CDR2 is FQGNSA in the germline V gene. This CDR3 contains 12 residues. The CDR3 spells CASSLRADTQYF. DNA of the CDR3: TGTGCCAGCAGCTTACGGGCAGATACGCAGTATTTT.

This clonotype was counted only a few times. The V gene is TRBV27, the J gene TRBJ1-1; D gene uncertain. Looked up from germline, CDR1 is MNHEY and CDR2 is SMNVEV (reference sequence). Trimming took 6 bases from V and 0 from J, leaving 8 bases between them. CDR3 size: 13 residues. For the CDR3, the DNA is TGTGCCAGCAGCCAGACCATGAACACTGAAGCTTTCTTT. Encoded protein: CASSQTMNTEAFF.

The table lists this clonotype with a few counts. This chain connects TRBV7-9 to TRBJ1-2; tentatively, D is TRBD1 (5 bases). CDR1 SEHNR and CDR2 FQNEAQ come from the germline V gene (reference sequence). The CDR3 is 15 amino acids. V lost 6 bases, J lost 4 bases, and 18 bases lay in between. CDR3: CASRHTGEGTYGYTF. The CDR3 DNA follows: TGTGCCAGCAGACACACCGGGGAGGGGACCTATGGCTACACCTTC.

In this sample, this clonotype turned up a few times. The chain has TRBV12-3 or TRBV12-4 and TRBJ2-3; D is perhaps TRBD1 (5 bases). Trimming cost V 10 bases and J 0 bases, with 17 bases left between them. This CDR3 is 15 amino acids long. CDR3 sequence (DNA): TGTGCCACCGCTACCGGAAGGGGTAGCACAGATACGCAGTATTTT. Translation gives CATATGRGSTDTQYF.

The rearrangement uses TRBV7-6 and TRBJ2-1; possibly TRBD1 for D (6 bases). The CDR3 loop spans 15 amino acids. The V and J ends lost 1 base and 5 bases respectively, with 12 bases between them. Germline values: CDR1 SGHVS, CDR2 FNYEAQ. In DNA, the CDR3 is TGTGCCAGCAGCTTAGAAGGCAGGGGAAACAATGAGCAGTTCTTC. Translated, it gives CASSLEGRGNNEQFF.

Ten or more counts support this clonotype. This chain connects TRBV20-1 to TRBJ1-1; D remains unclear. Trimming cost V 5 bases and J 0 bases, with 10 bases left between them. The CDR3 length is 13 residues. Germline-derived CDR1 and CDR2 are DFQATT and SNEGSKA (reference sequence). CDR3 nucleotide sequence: TGCAGTGCTGACCGAGGTATGAACACTGAAGCTTTCTTT. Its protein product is CSADRGMNTEAFF.

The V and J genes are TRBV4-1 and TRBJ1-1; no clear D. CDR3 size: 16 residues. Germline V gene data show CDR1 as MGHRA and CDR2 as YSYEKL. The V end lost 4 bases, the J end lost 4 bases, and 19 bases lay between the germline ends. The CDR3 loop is CASSRAFSKPGTEAFF. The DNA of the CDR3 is TGCGCCAGCAGCCGTGCCTTTTCAAAACCTGGCACTGAAGCTTTCTTT.

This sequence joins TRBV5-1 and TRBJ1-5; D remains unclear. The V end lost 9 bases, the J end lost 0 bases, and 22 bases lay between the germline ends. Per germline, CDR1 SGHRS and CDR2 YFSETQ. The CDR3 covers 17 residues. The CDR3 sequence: CAIITSPLDYSNQPQHF. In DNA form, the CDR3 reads TGCGCCATCATAACTTCGCCCCTAGATTATAGCAATCAGCCCCAGCATTTT.

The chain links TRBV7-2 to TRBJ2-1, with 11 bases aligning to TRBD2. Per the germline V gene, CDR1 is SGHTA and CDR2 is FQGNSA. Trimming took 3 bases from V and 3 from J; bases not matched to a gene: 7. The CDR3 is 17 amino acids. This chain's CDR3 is CASSFWASGRFYNEQFF. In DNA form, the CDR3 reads TGTGCCAGCAGCTTTTGGGCTAGCGGGAGGTTCTACAATGAGCAGTTCTTC.

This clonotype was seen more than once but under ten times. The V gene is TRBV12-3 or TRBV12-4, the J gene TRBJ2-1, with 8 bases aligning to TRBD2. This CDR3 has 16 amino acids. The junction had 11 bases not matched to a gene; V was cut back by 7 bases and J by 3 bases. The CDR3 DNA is TGTGCCAGCATCGCCGCTGTAGCGGGGCTCTACAATGAGCAGTTCTTC. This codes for CASIAAVAGLYNEQFF.

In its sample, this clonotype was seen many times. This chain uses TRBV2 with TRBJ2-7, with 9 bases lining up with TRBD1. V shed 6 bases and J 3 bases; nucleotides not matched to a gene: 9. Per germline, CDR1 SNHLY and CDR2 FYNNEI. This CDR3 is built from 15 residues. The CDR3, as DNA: TGTGCCAGCAGAACCCCGGGACAGGGTCTCTACGAGCAGTACTTC. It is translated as CASRTPGQGLYEQYF. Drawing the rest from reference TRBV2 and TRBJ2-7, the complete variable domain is EPEVTQTPSHQVTQMGQEVILRCVPISNHLYFYWYRQILGQKVEFLVSFYNNEISEKSEIFDDQFSVERPDGSNFTLKIRSTKLEDSAMYFCASRTPGQGLYEQYFGPGTRLTVT.